This entry lists 25 T cell receptor beta chains sequenced from one sample in a study of OX40 agonist ivuxolimab in advanced cancers. Some clones are missing from TCRdb's copy, which holds only in-frame ones; the method was immunoSEQ multiplex PCR. This sample yields approximately 57,000 clones, of which 75% to 90% are seen a single time; 0.75% belongs to the top ten. Sequencing used CD4+ or CD8+ T cells sorted from blood, obtained in a trial of the OX40 agonist ivuxolimab. These receptors all stem from an adult with an advanced solid tumor such as melanoma, head and neck, liver or kidney cancer.

V usage is TRBV27 and J usage is TRBJ2-7; 11 bases align to TRBD2. The germline V gene has CDR1 MNHEY and CDR2 SMNVEV (reference sequence). The CDR3 covers 18 residues. Trimming removed 5 bases from V and 5 bases from J; junction bases left unmatched: 17. This chain's CDR3 is CASSPGPLSGGVLHEQYF. The CDR3 region has the DNA TGTGCCAGCAGTCCCGGACCCCTTAGCGGGGGGGTCTTGCACGAGCAGTACTTC.

This chain connects TRBV15 to TRBJ2-2; D is ambiguous. CDR3 length: 16 amino acids. Looked up from germline, CDR1 is LNHNV and CDR2 is YYDKDF (reference sequence). Trimming removed 0 bases from V and 0 bases from J, with 8 bases in between. The CDR3 sequence: CATSRELIANTGELFF. CDR3 DNA: TGTGCCACCAGCAGAGAACTCATAGCGAACACCGGGGAGCTGTTTTTT.

V and J are TRBV5-1 and TRBJ2-5; TRBD1 aligns across 8 bases. This CDR3 has 14 residues. Trimming took 3 bases from V and 5 from J; bases not matched to a gene: 6. Germline V CDR1 and CDR2: SGHRS, YFSETQ. CDR3: CASSSGQGRETQYF. The CDR3, as DNA: TGCGCCAGCAGCTCCGGACAGGGCCGGGAGACCCAGTACTTC.

This clone was seen more than once but under ten times. V and J are TRBV5-1 and TRBJ1-6; D remains ambiguous. V lost 0 bases and J lost 1, with 11 bases in between. The CDR3 is 17 residues long. In germline, CDR1 is SGHRS, CDR2 YFSETQ. In nucleotides, the CDR3 is TGCGCCAGCAGCTTGGCTTCAGAGGGATCCTATAATTCACCCCTCCACTTT. It yields the protein CASSLASEGSYNSPLHF.

The table lists this clone with a few counts. The gene calls are TRBV19 and TRBJ2-1; maybe TRBD2 (6 bases). Trimming removed 5 bases at V and 5 bases at J, with 13 bases between. This CDR3 region has 14 residues. Germline V gene lookup returns CDR1 LNHDA and CDR2 SQIVND (reference sequence). In nucleotides, the CDR3 is TGTGCCAGTAGTCTACGGGGGAGAAACAATGAGCAGTTCTTC. This sequence encodes CASSLRGRNNEQFF.

V and J are TRBV29-1 and TRBJ1-4; D remains ambiguous. Trimming took off 4 bases at V and 0 bases at J, with 21 bases between the two ends. The CDR3 consists of 18 residues. Germline lookup yields CDR1 SQVTM and CDR2 ANQGSEA. CDR3 sequence (DNA): TGCAGCGTTGCGGTCCTGGGGTTGCAGACCTCAACTAATGAAAAACTGTTTTTT. Translating it yields CSVAVLGLQTSTNEKLFF.

The V call is TRBV11-3, the J call TRBJ2-1, with 9 bases fitting TRBD2. CDR3 size: 16 residues. V dropped 4 bases and J dropped 9; count of bases not matched to a gene: 13. Germline V gene sequence: CDR1 SGHNT, CDR2 YENEEA. The CDR3 sequence: CASSSPQGLAGLEQFF. The CDR3 DNA reads as TGTGCCAGCAGCTCCCCCCAGGGGCTAGCGGGGCTTGAGCAGTTCTTC.

The chain links TRBV6-6 to TRBJ2-5; the match to TRBD1 covers 10 bases. The germline V gene encodes CDR1 MNHNY and CDR2 SVGAGI (reference sequence). V lost 5 bases to trimming and J lost 3 bases; unmatched junction nucleotides: 6. The CDR3 has 15 residues. CDR3 coding DNA: TGTGCCAGCAGTGATATGACAGGGGGCGAAGAGACCCAGTACTTC. Translation: CASSDMTGGEETQYF.

V gene TRBV5-1 combines with J gene TRBJ2-2, with D unclear. V lost 0 bases, J lost 6 bases, and 15 bases lay in between. Germline V gene lookup returns CDR1 SGHRS and CDR2 YFSETQ. This CDR3 comprises 16 residues. The CDR3 nucleotides read TGCGCCAGCAGCTTGGAAGTCTGGGCCGGGTCCGGGGAGCTGTTTTTT. Amino acids: CASSLEVWAGSGELFF.

The chain carries TRBV15 and TRBJ1-5; D not certain. Germline loops: CDR1 LNHNV, CDR2 YYDKDF (reference sequence). V was clipped by 3 bases and J by 9 bases, with 12 bases between them. The CDR3 runs 13 residues. CDR3 coding DNA: TGTGCCACCAGCAGCAGTCCGGCGGGGCCCCAGCATTTT. It is translated as CATSSSPAGPQHF.

This clone was counted once. The V and J genes are TRBV5-6 and TRBJ2-3; D is uncertain. CDR1 SGHDT and CDR2 YYEEEE come from the germline V gene. The CDR3 sequence is 14 residues long. Between the trimmed V and J ends, which lost 4 bases and 3 bases, there was a span of 12 bases. The CDR3 loop is CASSRLLVTDTQYF. The CDR3 coding sequence is TGTGCCAGCAGCCGACTTTTGGTGACAGATACGCAGTATTTT.

The rearrangement joins TRBV6-6 to TRBJ1-6; tentatively, D is TRBD1 (5 bases). The CDR3 runs 14 residues. Germline CDR1 and CDR2: MNHNY and SVGAGI (reference sequence). V dropped 5 bases and J dropped 4 bases, with 9 bases sitting between them. Here the CDR3 DNA reads TGTGCCAGCAGTGCGGGGGGATATAATTCACCCCTCCACTTT. This gives the protein CASSAGGYNSPLHF.

This chain links TRBV5-1 with TRBJ2-1; TRBD2 agrees at 7 bases. V trimming: 9 bases; J trimming: 0 bases; junction bases outside the gene matches: 24. The CDR3 runs 20 residues. Germline V gene lookup returns CDR1 SGHRS and CDR2 YFSETQ. The CDR3 coding sequence is TGCGCCACCCGTTCCGGGGGGTATCGTAGCCCTTCAAGCTCCTACAATGAGCAGTTCTTC. Its protein product is CATRSGGYRSPSSSYNEQFF.

CDR3 residues: CSVRAQGLEQYF. CDR3 coding DNA: TGCAGCGTCCGGGCCCAAGGGCTCGAGCAGTACTTC. This chain joins TRBV29-1 and TRBJ2-7; no firm D call. The CDR3 is 12 residues long. Per the germline V gene, CDR1 is SQVTM and CDR2 is ANQGSEA. Trimming left V 6 bases short and J 6 bases short, with 15 bases between.

J is TRBJ1-1 and V is TRBV5-4, with D tentatively TRBD1 (6 bases). V lost 1 base and J lost 5, with 9 bases in between. The germline V gene encodes CDR1 SGHNT and CDR2 YYREEE (reference sequence). This CDR3 contains 13 residues. Written as DNA, the CDR3 is TGTGCCAGCAGCTTGCAGGGGTATACTGAAGCTTTCTTT. Protein sequence: CASSLQGYTEAFF.

The chain recombines TRBV6-1 with TRBJ2-5; perhaps TRBD1 as D (5 bases). Germline loops: CDR1 MNHNS, CDR2 SASEGT. The CDR3 totals 12 residues. Trimming took off 2 bases at V and 11 bases at J, with 12 bases between the two ends. The CDR3 region is CASSEPYRYQYF. CDR3 coding DNA: TGTGCCAGCAGTGAACCGTACAGGTATCAGTACTTC.

V usage is TRBV11-3 and J usage is TRBJ1-3, with D unresolved. CDR1 and CDR2 from the germline V gene are SGHNT and YENEEA. The V and J ends lost 5 bases and 2 bases respectively, with 10 bases between them. The CDR3 extends over 14 amino acids. The CDR3 DNA sequence: TGTGCCAGCAGCCCGGATAACGCTGGAAACACCATATATTTT. Its protein product is CASSPDNAGNTIYF.

The chain links TRBV5-4 to TRBJ1-4, with D perhaps matching TRBD1 (6 bases). CDR3 length equals 14 residues. Germline loops: CDR1 SGHNT, CDR2 YYREEE (reference sequence). Trimming removed 5 bases from V and 5 bases from J, with 13 bases in between. The CDR3 region has the DNA TGTGCCAGCAGGCCAAGCGGACAGAATGAAAAACTGTTTTTT. Protein product: CASRPSGQNEKLFF.

The rearrangement links TRBV7-8 to TRBJ2-1; D may be TRBD2 (7 bases). This CDR3 is built from 16 residues. Germline lookup yields CDR1 SGHVS and CDR2 FQNEAQ. Trimming removed 5 bases from V and 5 bases from J, with 19 bases in between. CDR3: CASSPRRGGQNNEQFF. In nucleotides, the CDR3 is TGTGCCAGCAGCCCCAGAAGGGGGGGGCAGAACAATGAGCAGTTCTTC.

V and J are TRBV19 and TRBJ2-1; no definite D call. The germline V gene has CDR1 LNHDA and CDR2 SQIVND (reference sequence). The CDR3 extends over 13 amino acids. The CDR3 sequence: CAKLRLSYNEQFF. In DNA form, the CDR3 reads TGTGCAAAATTGCGGCTGTCCTACAATGAGCAGTTCTTC.

For the CDR3, the DNA is TGTGCCAGTGGTACAACAGGGGAGGGTCAGCCCCAGCATTTT. Protein: CASGTTGEGQPQHF. The chain uses TRBV19 and TRBJ1-5, with 7 bases identical to TRBD1. CDR1 is LNHDA, CDR2 SQIVND, per germline (reference sequence). The CDR3 totals 14 residues. The V and J ends lost 8 bases and 6 bases, in that order; junction bases with no gene match: 10.

The CDR3 here is CASSPEGLAYGYTF. Written as DNA, the CDR3 is TGTGCCAGCTCACCAGAGGGCTTGGCCTATGGCTACACCTTC. V usage is TRBV18 and J usage is TRBJ1-2; D uncertain. Germline lookup yields CDR1 KGHSH and CDR2 LQKENI. CDR3 length equals 14 residues. V was cut by 2 bases and J by 4 bases, with 11 bases left in between.

The genes are TRBV28 and TRBJ1-5; 8 nucleotides align to TRBD1. Germline V CDR1 and CDR2: MDHEN, SYDVKM. V gave up 9 bases and J gave up 2 bases; unmatched junction bases: 12. The CDR3 spans 16 residues. The CDR3 DNA sequence: TGTGCCAGTGGACAGGGTCTGGGCTTTGGCAATCAGCCCCAGCATTTT. Translating gives CASGQGLGFGNQPQHF.

The chain links TRBV5-1 to TRBJ1-2, with 7 bases fitting TRBD1. The CDR3 runs 14 residues. The V gene's germline CDR1 is SGHRS and CDR2 YFSETQ. The V gene end was trimmed by 9 bases and the J gene end by 2 bases; junction bases not matched to a gene: 10. The CDR3 reads CATSKSGQNYGYTF. The CDR3 nucleotides are TGCGCCACCTCCAAATCGGGACAGAACTATGGCTACACCTTC.

The chain combines TRBV7-3 with TRBJ2-3; D gene ambiguous. Germline assignment: CDR1 SGHTA and CDR2 FQGTGA. V gave up 0 bases and J gave up 4 bases, with 5 bases separating them. The CDR3 spans 13 residues. The CDR3 is CASSLTGADTQYF. DNA for the CDR3: TGTGCCAGCAGCTTAACTGGGGCAGATACGCAGTATTTT.